One and the same sample provided the 14 T cell receptor beta chains below, sequenced in a study of blood T cells in healthy people across ages. A second about 6 to 12 cycle PCR used barcoded and J-beta primers. TCRdb used MiXCR to reprocess the 5' RACE reads, holding one entry per CDR3 protein. Of around 1,100,000 distinct CDR3 sequences in the sample, 35% to 40% were seen once. Sequences were obtained from blood. The receptor source for this set is a man aged 18 to 35 in good health.

This sequence joins TRBV30 and TRBJ1-1; D not resolved. CDR1 and CDR2 (germline): GTSNPN, SVGIG (reference sequence). V was pared by 0 bases and J by 7 bases, with 9 bases between. The CDR3 loop spans 12 amino acids. CDR3 residues: CAWSVQYREAFF. The CDR3 nucleotides are TGTGCCTGGAGTGTACAATACCGTGAAGCTTTCTTT. The whole variable domain, filled in from reference TRBV30 and TRBJ1-1, reads SQTIHQWPATLVQPVGSPLSLECTVEGTSNPNLYWYRQAAGRGLQLLFYSVGIGQISSEVPQNLSASRPQDRQFILSSKKLLLSDSGFYLCAWSVQYREAFFGQGTRLTVV.

The rearrangement joins TRBV5-1 to TRBJ1-1; D uncertain. In germline, CDR1 is SGHRS, CDR2 YFSETQ. The CDR3 has 14 amino acids. Trimming shortened V by 5 bases and J by 1 base, and 12 bases separated the two germline ends. The CDR3 loop reads CASRPNDPNTEAFF. The DNA for the CDR3 is TGCGCCAGCAGGCCTAACGACCCGAACACTGAAGCTTTCTTT.

The rearrangement joins TRBV12-3 or TRBV12-4 to TRBJ1-1; 9 bases line up with TRBD1. The CDR3 contains 13 residues. V was pared by 6 bases and J by 5 bases, with 4 bases of the junction left unmatched. CDR3 in amino acids: CASSNRGRTEAFF. As DNA, the CDR3 is TGTGCCAGCAGCAACAGGGGGCGGACTGAAGCTTTCTTT.

The chain uses TRBV7-9 and TRBJ2-1, with a weak D call TRBD1 (5 bases). CDR3 length: 15 amino acids. V lost 7 bases to trimming and J lost 1 base, with 14 bases between them. The germline V gene has CDR1 SEHNR and CDR2 FQNEAQ (reference sequence). The chain's CDR3 is CASTLPTGSYNEQFF. CDR3 nucleotides: TGTGCCAGCACCCTCCCCACAGGTTCCTACAATGAGCAGTTCTTC. Full variable domain (remainder filled in from reference TRBV7-9 and TRBJ2-1): DTGVSQNPRHKITKRGQNVTFRCDPISEHNRLYWYRQTLGQGPEFLTYFQNEAQLEKSRLLSDRFSAERPKGSFSTLEIQRTEQGDSAMYLCASTLPTGSYNEQFFGPGTRLTVL.

This chain joins TRBV27 and TRBJ2-5, with D possibly matching TRBD2 (5 bases). Germline V gene sequence: CDR1 MNHEY, CDR2 SMNVEV (reference sequence). V shed 3 bases and J shed 11 bases, with 19 bases lying between them. This CDR3 comprises 14 residues. CDR3 nucleotides: TGTGCCAGCAGTTTCGACTTCAGACGGGGTGAGCAGTACTTC. The encoded protein is CASSFDFRRGEQYF.

The genes are TRBV6-2 or TRBV6-3 and TRBJ1-5, with a weak D call TRBD1 (6 bases). V was trimmed by 6 bases and J by 2 bases, leaving 11 bases between them. Germline V gene data show CDR1 as MNHEY and CDR2 as SVGEGT. This CDR3 region has 14 residues. The CDR3: CASRGGEGNQPQHF. CDR3 sequence (DNA): TGTGCCAGCAGAGGGGGTGAGGGCAATCAGCCCCAGCATTTT.

This clonotype has at least ten counts. The chain joins TRBV29-1 to TRBJ2-3, with 11 nucleotides matching TRBD2. V lost 6 bases, J lost 2 bases, and 4 bases stayed unmatched. Per the germline V gene, CDR1 is SQVTM and CDR2 is ANQGSEA. The CDR3 runs 14 residues. CDR3: CSVVAGGNTDTQYF. CDR3 DNA sequence: TGCAGCGTAGTAGCGGGGGGGAACACAGATACGCAGTATTTT.

V usage is TRBV10-3 and J usage is TRBJ2-5; D possibly corresponds to TRBD2 (7 bases). From germline, CDR1 is ENHRY and CDR2 SYGVKD. The CDR3 contains 15 residues. V was pared by 8 bases and J by 6 bases, with 22 bases between. This chain's CDR3 is CAISSAAGAMKTQYF. CDR3 nucleotide sequence: TGTGCCATCTCCTCTGCCGCGGGGGCTATGAAGACCCAGTACTTC.

This clonotype has a count of ten or more. The CDR3 DNA sequence: TGCGCCAGCAGCCAAGACAGAGCCTATGGCTACACCTTC. Residues: CASSQDRAYGYTF. This rearrangement joins TRBV4-3 to TRBJ1-2, with unresolved D. V was trimmed by 0 bases and J by 4 bases, leaving 6 bases between them. The germline V gene encodes CDR1 LGHNA and CDR2 YSLEER. This CDR3 has 13 amino acids.

The chain has TRBV7-2 and TRBJ1-1; the D gene is possibly TRBD1 (5 bases). This CDR3 region has 15 residues. V gave up 4 bases and J gave up 0 bases, with 12 bases separating them. CDR1 SGHTA and CDR2 FQGNSA come from the germline V gene. The CDR3 loop reads CASSYRQTMNTEAFF. The DNA for the CDR3 is TGTGCCAGCAGCTATCGACAGACCATGAACACTGAAGCTTTCTTT.

The CDR3 spells CASGGTDPYGYTF. The CDR3 DNA reads as TGCGCCAGCGGGGGGACAGATCCCTATGGCTACACCTTC. The genes are TRBV5-1 and TRBJ1-2, with 7 positions matching TRBD1. V lost 7 bases to trimming and J lost 4 bases; unmatched junction nucleotides: 7. In germline, CDR1 is SGHRS, CDR2 YFSETQ. This CDR3 is built from 13 residues.

This clonotype was counted between two and nine times. CDR3 nucleotides: TGCAGCGCCCCGGGAGGTCAGGGCTACACCTTC. Residues: CSAPGGQGYTF. The genes are TRBV29-1 and TRBJ1-2; D is undetermined. This CDR3 is 11 amino acids long. Per germline, CDR1 SQVTM and CDR2 ANQGSEA. V dropped 7 bases and J dropped 8 bases, with 14 bases sitting between them.

This clonotype was observed a handful of times. This sequence joins TRBV6-2 or TRBV6-3 and TRBJ1-1, with a tentative D call TRBD1 (5 bases). The V and J ends lost 7 bases and 1 base respectively, with 16 bases between them. Germline CDR1 MNHEY, CDR2 SVGEGT. The CDR3 is 15 residues long. The CDR3, as DNA: TGTGCCAGCACCGAGGCGGGGGTGAGGAACACTGAAGCTTTCTTT. Amino acid sequence: CASTEAGVRNTEAFF.

This clonotype was picked up a small number of times. The V gene is TRBV3-1, the J gene TRBJ1-2; D not certain. Germline CDR1 LGHDT, CDR2 YNNKEL (reference sequence). The length of the CDR3 is 15 residues. V dropped 0 bases and J dropped 4 bases, with 12 bases sitting between them. The CDR3 coding sequence is TGTGCCAGCAGCCAAGAGAAGGCCTCTAGCTATGGCTACACCTTC. Amino acids: CASSQEKASSYGYTF.